Presented here are 18 T cell receptor beta chains from one specimen sequenced in a study of beta chain features in type 1 diabetes. These receptors have no identified antigens. Study results and limitations: Moderately but significantly shorter TCRB CDR3s were found in Type 1 diabetes patients in all four CD4+ subsets.

Every isolated RNA sample was fully reverse transcribed, so sequencing captured expressed TCRB transcripts. Here immunoSEQ multiplex PCR was the method, and the copy in TCRdb shows in-frame clones only, minus some. The sample lists hundreds of thousands of clones, around 15% occurring once. The sequenced sample consisted of naive CD4+ T cells from blood. The receptor source for this set is a man younger than 35 with type 1 diabetes.

This clone has a handful of counts. This chain joins TRBV5-4 and TRBJ2-1; perhaps TRBD2 as D (5 bases). V was shortened by 3 bases and J by 3 bases, with 13 bases between the two germline ends. CDR1 and CDR2 (germline): SGHNT, YYREEE (reference sequence). This CDR3 has 15 amino acids. CDR3 region: CASSSARESYNEQFF. The CDR3 bases are TGTGCCAGCAGCTCAGCTAGGGAGAGCTACAATGAGCAGTTCTTC.

In its sample, this clone was seen a few times. The CDR3 nucleotides are TGTGCCAGCAGCGCAACTAGCGGGAGGCATGATACGCAGTATTTT. Protein sequence: CASSATSGRHDTQYF. The chain combines TRBV7-2 with TRBJ2-3; 12 bases are a match to TRBD2. J was trimmed by 6 bases and V by 5 bases; bases with no gene match: 6. The germline CDR1 and CDR2 sequences are SGHTA and FQGNSA. The CDR3 contains 15 residues.

The rearrangement joins TRBV6-6 to TRBJ2-2, with D perhaps TRBD1 (5 bases). From germline, CDR1 is MNHNY and CDR2 SVGAGI (reference sequence). CDR3 size: 13 residues. Trimming left V 2 bases short and J 7 bases short, with 8 bases between. CDR3 in DNA: TGTGCCAGCAGTTACCAGGGAATCGGGGAGCTGTTTTTT. Amino acids: CASSYQGIGELFF.

This clone was observed a handful of times. Here the CDR3 DNA reads TGTGCCAGCAGCTCGTTGGTGGTGGGGACAGGGAACGAGCAGTACTTC. It translates to CASSSLVVGTGNEQYF. The rearrangement uses TRBV5-5 and TRBJ2-7; 9 bases match TRBD1. The V segment lost 3 bases and the J segment 5 bases; nucleotides outside the gene matches: 12. Germline V gives CDR1 SGHKS, CDR2 YYEKEE (reference sequence). CDR3 length: 16 amino acids.

The table lists this clone with a few counts. The rearrangement uses TRBV4-3 and TRBJ1-1; 8 nucleotides match TRBD1. Germline lookup yields CDR1 LGHNA and CDR2 YSLEER. With 1 base clipped from V and 3 bases from J, the junction kept 7 bases outside the gene matches. This CDR3 has 16 amino acids. The CDR3 coding sequence is TGCGCCAGCAGCCAAGTGCTCGGACAGGGACACACTGAAGCTTTCTTT. Translation gives CASSQVLGQGHTEAFF.

The sample holds a few counts of this clone. The chain uses TRBV28 and TRBJ1-5; D possibly corresponds to TRBD1 (5 bases). The V gene's germline CDR1 is MDHEN and CDR2 SYDVKM. The CDR3 is made up of 15 amino acids. Trimming shortened V by 2 bases and J by 9 bases, and 17 bases separated the two germline ends. The CDR3 protein is CASSLQAGPWGPQHF. The CDR3 region has the DNA TGTGCCAGCAGTTTACAGGCAGGGCCCTGGGGGCCCCAGCATTTT.

This clone was seen more than once but under ten times. J is TRBJ2-7 and V is TRBV30, with 7 bases lining up with TRBD1. Germline V gives CDR1 GTSNPN, CDR2 SVGIG (reference sequence). V trimming: 5 bases; J trimming: 6 bases; junction bases outside the gene matches: 4. CDR3 length: 11 residues. The CDR3, as DNA: TGTGCCTGGGGCCGGGACAGCGAGCAGTACTTC. This sequence encodes CAWGRDSEQYF. Full variable domain (missing parts from reference TRBV30 and TRBJ2-7): SQTIHQWPATLVQPVGSPLSLECTVEGTSNPNLYWYRQAAGRGLQLLFYSVGIGQISSEVPQNLSASRPQDRQFILSSKKLLLSDSGFYLCAWGRDSEQYFGPGTRLTVT.

The chain carries TRBV5-1 and TRBJ2-7; weak D call: TRBD2 (6 bases). The CDR3 is 15 amino acids. The V end lost 5 bases, the J end lost 5 bases, and 20 bases lay between the germline ends. CDR1 and CDR2 (germline): SGHRS, YFSETQ. The CDR3 sequence: CASSPRGGNNDEQYF. The CDR3, as DNA: TGCGCCAGCAGTCCCCGGGGCGGGAATAACGACGAGCAGTACTTC.

This clone has a handful of counts. Other DNA sequences within the sample encode an identical CDR3. The V call is TRBV6-5, the J call TRBJ2-3; unclear D gene. V lost 0 bases and J lost 6, with 10 bases in between. Germline values: CDR1 MNHEY, CDR2 SVGAGI. The CDR3 spans 14 residues. The CDR3 region has the DNA TGTGCCAGCAGTTACTCGAGAACTACGGATACGCAGTATTTT. Its translation is CASSYSRTTDTQYF.

Worth noting for this clone: The same CDR3 arises from other DNA sequences in this sample as well. The rearrangement links TRBV4-1 to TRBJ2-1; weak D call: TRBD1 (6 bases). Germline lookup yields CDR1 MGHRA and CDR2 YSYEKL. Trimming shortened V by 6 bases and J by 2 bases, and 11 bases separated the two germline ends. The CDR3 has 14 amino acids. The CDR3 coding sequence is TGCGCCAGCAGTCCAGGACAGACCTACAATGAGCAGTTCTTC. As protein: CASSPGQTYNEQFF.

This clone was counted a few times. The CDR3 reads CASTGSNSISYNEQFF. The DNA for the CDR3 is TGTGCCAGCACCGGCTCTAACTCCATATCCTACAATGAGCAGTTCTTC. This rearrangement joins TRBV11-1 to TRBJ2-1; D gene ambiguous. The length of the CDR3 is 16 residues. V lost 7 bases and J 1 base, leaving 17 bases between the germline ends. Germline CDR1 reads SGHAT; CDR2 reads FQDESV (reference sequence).

This clone was observed a few times. This chain connects TRBV4-3 to TRBJ2-7, with D maybe TRBD1 (6 bases). Germline CDR1 and CDR2: LGHNA and YSLEER. V lost 2 bases, J lost 0 bases, and 14 bases lay in between. This CDR3 is 16 amino acids long. The CDR3 sequence: CASSQSTQGPSYEQYF. In nucleotides, the CDR3 is TGCGCCAGCAGCCAATCCACACAGGGTCCCTCCTACGAGCAGTACTTC.

V is TRBV5-7 and J is TRBJ1-2; tentative D call: TRBD1 (5 bases). TRBV5-7 belongs to the ORF category, with a function that is uncertain. Trimming removed 0 bases at V and 5 bases at J, with 11 bases between. CDR3 size: 14 residues. The CDR3, as DNA: TGTGCCAGCAGCTTGGCCCGGGGCCGGTATGGCTACACCTTC. It encodes CASSLARGRYGYTF.

The rearrangement joins TRBV5-1 to TRBJ2-1; the match to TRBD2 covers 13 bases. V was pared by 5 bases and J by 6 bases, with 5 bases of the junction left unmatched. Looked up from germline, CDR1 is SGHRS and CDR2 is YFSETQ. The CDR3 loop spans 15 amino acids. Written as DNA, the CDR3 is TGCGCCAGCAGTCGGACTAGCGGGAGTTTCAATGAGCAGTTCTTC. As protein: CASSRTSGSFNEQFF.

The chain carries TRBV2 and TRBJ2-3, with D possibly being TRBD1 (6 bases). V was clipped by 3 bases and J by 1 base, with 8 bases between them. Germline V gives CDR1 SNHLY, CDR2 FYNNEI. The CDR3 is 14 amino acids. The CDR3 DNA is TGTGCCAGCAGTGATAGGACAGGCACAGATACGCAGTATTTT. It yields the protein CASSDRTGTDTQYF.

J is TRBJ1-6 and V is TRBV30, with D perhaps matching TRBD1 (6 bases). The CDR3 covers 16 residues. Germline V gene sequence: CDR1 GTSNPN, CDR2 SVGIG (reference sequence). V was shortened by 1 base and J by 13 bases, with 23 bases between the two germline ends. The CDR3, as DNA: TGTGCCTGGAGTGGAACTTCCGTGGCAGGGGCTGCGCCCCTCCACTTT. It yields the protein CAWSGTSVAGAAPLHF.

In the case of this clone: An end of the junction does not agree with germline; a read error may underlie this. V and J are TRBV29-1 and TRBJ1-1, with TRBD1 matching 7 bases. Germline V gene sequence: CDR1 SQVTM, CDR2 ANQGSEA. CDR3 length equals 14 residues. The CDR3 nucleotides read TGCTGCGTCATGCCCGGGACAGAGAACACTGAAGCTTTCTTT. Translated, it gives CCVMPGTENTEAFF.

V is TRBV4-2 and J is TRBJ2-3; 12 bases match TRBD2. The length of the CDR3 is 15 residues. Germline CDR1 reads LGHNA; CDR2 reads YNFKEQ. The ends lost 7 bases at V and 2 bases at J; junction bases unmatched: 4. The CDR3 sequence is CASTRTSGITDTQYF. DNA for the CDR3: TGTGCCAGCACGAGGACTAGCGGGATCACAGATACGCAGTATTTT.